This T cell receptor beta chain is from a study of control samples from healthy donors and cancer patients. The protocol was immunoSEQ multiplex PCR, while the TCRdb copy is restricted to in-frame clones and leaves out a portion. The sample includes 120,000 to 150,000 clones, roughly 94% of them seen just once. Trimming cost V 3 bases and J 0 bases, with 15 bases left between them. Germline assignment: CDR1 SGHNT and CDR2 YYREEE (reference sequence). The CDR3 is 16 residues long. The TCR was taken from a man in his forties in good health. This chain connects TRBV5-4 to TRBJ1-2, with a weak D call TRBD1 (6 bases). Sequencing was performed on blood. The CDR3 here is CASSSRQDRANYGYTF. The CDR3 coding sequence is TGTGCCAGCAGCTCCCGACAGGATCGGGCTAACTATGGCTACACCTTC. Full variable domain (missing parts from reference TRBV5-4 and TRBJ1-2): ETGVTQSPTHLIKTRGQQVTLRCSSQSGHNTVSWYQQALGQGPQFIFQYYREEENGRGNFPPRFSGLQFPNYSSELNVNALELDDSALYLCASSSRQDRANYGYTFGSGTRLTVV.